These 4 T cell receptor beta chains were sequenced from one sample in a study of OX40 agonist ivuxolimab in advanced cancers. The repertoire was sequenced with immunoSEQ multiplex PCR; TCRdb's copy has only in-frame clones and lacks some. The data show about 17,000 clones, with 92% seen just once and less than 9.5% held by the top ten. Specimen: CD4+ or CD8+ T cells sorted from blood, collected in a trial of the OX40 agonist ivuxolimab. These receptors came from an adult with an advanced solid tumor such as melanoma, head and neck, liver or kidney cancer.

V gene TRBV7-9 combines with J gene TRBJ2-3; TRBD2 matches 7 bases. The trim removed 5 bases at V and 6 bases at J, leaving 8 bases unmatched. Germline-derived CDR1 and CDR2 are SEHNR and FQNEAQ (reference sequence). CDR3 size: 14 residues. This chain's CDR3 is CASSPGEGWDTQYF. The CDR3 DNA is TGTGCCAGCAGCCCCGGGGAGGGATGGGATACGCAGTATTTT.

The rearrangement uses TRBV19 and TRBJ1-3; no clear D. This CDR3 has 15 amino acids. V lost 2 bases and J 0 bases, leaving 8 bases between the germline ends. Germline CDR1 LNHDA, CDR2 SQIVND (reference sequence). The CDR3 DNA follows: TGTGCCAGTAGTATATTAATGAGCTCTGGAAACACCATATATTTT. It is translated as CASSILMSSGNTIYF.

This clone was seen only once. This chain uses TRBV6-1 with TRBJ2-7; 10 nucleotides match TRBD1. This CDR3 has 17 amino acids. After removal of 2 bases from V and 4 bases from J, the junction contained 11 bases not matched to a gene. Germline V lookup: CDR1 MNHNS, CDR2 SASEGT. The CDR3 nucleotides are TGTGCCAGCAGTGAATTTGTTCTGGGGACAGGGGCTTACGAGCAGTACTTC. It yields the protein CASSEFVLGTGAYEQYF.

V gene TRBV7-6 combines with J gene TRBJ2-2; 9 bases align to TRBD2. Germline V gives CDR1 SGHVS, CDR2 FNYEAQ. This CDR3 has 19 residues. The ends lost 0 bases at V and 3 bases at J; junction bases unmatched: 11. CDR3 nucleotides: TGTGCCAGCAGCTTAGCGGGAGGAGCGGGAGGATTTTACACCGGGGAGCTGTTTTTT. It encodes CASSLAGGAGGFYTGELFF.